The entry that follows covers one T cell receptor (beta chain) sequence. The data stem from a study of blood T cell repertoires in COVID-19. CDR3 size: 15 residues. The junction had 7 bases not matched to a gene; V was cut back by 5 bases and J by 3 bases. CDR1 and CDR2 from the germline V gene are GTSNPN and SVGIG (reference sequence). The protocol was immunoSEQ multiplex PCR, while the TCRdb copy is restricted to in-frame clones and leaves out a portion. Here the sample spans 240,000 or so clones, about 80% being singletons. This TCR was recovered from a woman older than 75 with acute or convalescent COVID-19. The chain has TRBV30 and TRBJ2-1; TRBD2 matches at 10 bases. Sequencing input: peripheral blood. DNA for the CDR3: TGTGCCTGGGCCCGACTAGCGGGTTACTACAATGAGCAGTTCTTC. Translation gives CAWARLAGYYNEQFF.